Shown below are 9 T cell receptor beta chains from a single sample sequenced in a study of shared clonotypes between healthy human individuals. The table came from immunoSEQ multiplex PCR; TCRdb's copy has only in-frame clones and leaves some out. The table includes about 500,000 clones, 70% to 80% detected once. The sequenced material came from PBMCs. Receptor source: a woman between 40 and 50 years old in good health. Some clones in this sample may be carry-over from other donors' samples.

This chain connects TRBV27 to TRBJ2-7; D may match TRBD1 or TRBD2 (5 bases each). This CDR3 region has 13 residues. Trimming took 5 bases from V and 4 from J, leaving 12 bases between them. Germline V CDR1 and CDR2: MNHEY, SMNVEV (reference sequence). CDR3 sequence: CASSPRGYYEQYF. Written as DNA, the CDR3 is TGTGCCAGCAGTCCGAGGGGCTATTACGAGCAGTACTTC.

This clone was recorded only once. V is TRBV7-2 and J is TRBJ2-3; D might be TRBD2 (6 bases). The germline V gene encodes CDR1 SGHTA and CDR2 FQGNSA. The CDR3 is made up of 16 amino acids. With 1 base removed from V and 1 base from J, the gap between germline ends came to 12 bases. The CDR3 nucleotides are TGTGCCAGCAGCTTAGTCGGGGCGGGACGCACAGATACGCAGTATTTT. It is translated as CASSLVGAGRTDTQYF.

The chain recombines TRBV5-1 with TRBJ2-7; 8 bases map to TRBD2. CDR3 length: 15 residues. The ends lost 0 bases at V and 6 bases at J; junction bases unmatched: 8. The germline gives CDR1 SGHRS, CDR2 YFSETQ. CDR3 amino acids: CASSLGGAGVIEQYF. The CDR3 nucleotides read TGCGCCAGCAGCTTGGGTGGAGCGGGAGTCATCGAGCAGTACTTC.

In nucleotides, the CDR3 is TGTGCCAGCACCCCGTCAGCGGGAAGGTCTGGGGCCAACGTCCTGACTTTC. As protein: CASTPSAGRSGANVLTF. This chain connects TRBV6-4 to TRBJ2-6; 7 positions agree with TRBD2. CDR1 is MRHNA and CDR2 is SNTAGT in the germline V gene. Germline trimming cut 7 bases from V and 1 base from J; bases unmatched to any gene: 10. This CDR3 contains 17 residues.

V and J are TRBV6-1 and TRBJ2-7; D may be TRBD1 or TRBD2 (5 bases each). CDR3 size: 13 residues. Germline V gene sequence: CDR1 MNHNS, CDR2 SASEGT. Trimming took off 6 bases at V and 4 bases at J, with 13 bases between the two ends. The CDR3 nucleotides read TGTGCCAGCAGCCCCCGGGACGTTTACGAGCAGTACTTC. Its translation: CASSPRDVYEQYF.

V gene TRBV21-1 combines with J gene TRBJ2-2; the table's TRBD2 call for D was not verified on the DNA. TRBV21-1 counts as a pseudogene. CDR3 length: 11 residues. CDR3 residues: CASSSAGELFF. CDR3 DNA sequence: TGTGCCAGCAGTAGCGCCGGGGAGCTGTTTTTT.

This clone was counted a single time. The V and J genes are TRBV21-1 and TRBJ2-7; the table's D call of TRBD2 was not tested on the DNA. TRBV21-1 is assigned pseudogene status. The CDR3 contains 16 residues. DNA for the CDR3: TGTGCCAGCAGCTCGACTAGCGGAGGCTCGGGGTACGAGCAGTACTTC. Amino acids: CASSSTSGGSGYEQYF.

Concerning this clone: A read error is likely here: a far larger clone is one base away. The same CDR3 arises from other DNA sequences in this sample as well. The chain employs TRBV30 and TRBJ1-1; D may be TRBD1 (5 bases). The CDR3 runs 13 residues. The ends were cut back, 2 bases at V and 5 bases at J, with 12 bases in the middle. Germline-derived CDR1 and CDR2 are GTSNPN and SVGIG (reference sequence). CDR3 residues: CAWSIDSGTEAFF. CDR3 DNA sequence: TGTGCCTGGAGTATAGACAGTGGTACTGAAGCTTTCTTT.

Regarding this clone: A far larger clone lies a single base away; this is likely a read error. Other DNA variants within this sample encode the same CDR3. This chain joins TRBV4-2 and TRBJ1-1, with 8 bases lining up with TRBD1. The germline V gene encodes CDR1 LGHNA and CDR2 YNFKEQ. The CDR3 length is 12 residues. The CDR3 spells CASSQRQGQAFF. As DNA, the CDR3 is TGTGCCAGCAGCCAACGACAGGGGCAAGCTTTCTTC.